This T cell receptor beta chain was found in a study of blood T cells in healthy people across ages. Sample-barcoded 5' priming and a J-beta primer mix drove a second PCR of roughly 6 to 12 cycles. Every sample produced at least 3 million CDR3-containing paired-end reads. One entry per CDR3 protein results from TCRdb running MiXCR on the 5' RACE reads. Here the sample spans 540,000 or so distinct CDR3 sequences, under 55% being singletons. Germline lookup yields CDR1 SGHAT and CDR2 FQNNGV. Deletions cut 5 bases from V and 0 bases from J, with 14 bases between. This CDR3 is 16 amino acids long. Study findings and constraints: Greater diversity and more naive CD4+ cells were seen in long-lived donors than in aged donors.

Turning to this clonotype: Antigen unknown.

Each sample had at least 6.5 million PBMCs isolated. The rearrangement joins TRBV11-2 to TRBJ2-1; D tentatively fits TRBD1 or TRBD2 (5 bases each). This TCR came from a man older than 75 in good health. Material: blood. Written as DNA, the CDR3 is TGTGCCAGCAGCCTAAACCCGGGGACCTCCTACAATGAGCAGTTCTTC. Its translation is CASSLNPGTSYNEQFF.